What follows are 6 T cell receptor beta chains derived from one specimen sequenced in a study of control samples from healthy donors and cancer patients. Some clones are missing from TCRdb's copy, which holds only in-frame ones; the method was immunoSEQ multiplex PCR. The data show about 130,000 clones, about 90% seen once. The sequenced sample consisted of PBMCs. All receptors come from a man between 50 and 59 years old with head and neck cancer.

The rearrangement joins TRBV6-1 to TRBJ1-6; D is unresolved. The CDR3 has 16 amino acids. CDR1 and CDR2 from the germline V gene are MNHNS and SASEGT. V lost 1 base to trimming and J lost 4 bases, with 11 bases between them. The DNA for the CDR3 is TGTGCCAGCAGTGAAGGGACTCTAGGTTATAATTCACCCCTCCACTTT. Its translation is CASSEGTLGYNSPLHF.

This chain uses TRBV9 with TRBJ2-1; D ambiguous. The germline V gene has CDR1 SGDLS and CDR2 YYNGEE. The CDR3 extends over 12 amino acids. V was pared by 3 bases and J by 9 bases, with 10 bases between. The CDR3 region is CASSGSDSEQFF. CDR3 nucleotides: TGTGCCAGCAGCGGCAGTGATAGTGAGCAGTTCTTC.

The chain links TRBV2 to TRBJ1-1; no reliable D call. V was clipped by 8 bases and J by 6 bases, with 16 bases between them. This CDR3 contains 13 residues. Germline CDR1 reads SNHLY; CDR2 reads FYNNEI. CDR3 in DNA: TGTGCCAGCTGCCGACCCCTGATATCTGAAGCTTTCTTT. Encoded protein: CASCRPLISEAFF.

The CDR3 sequence: CASSPFNGEQFF. CDR3 nucleotides: TGTGCCAGCTCACCATTTAACGGTGAGCAGTTCTTC. This chain uses TRBV18 with TRBJ2-1; D ambiguous. Germline V CDR1 and CDR2: KGHSH, LQKENI. Trimming stripped 2 bases from V and 9 bases from J, with 8 bases between. The CDR3 has 12 residues.

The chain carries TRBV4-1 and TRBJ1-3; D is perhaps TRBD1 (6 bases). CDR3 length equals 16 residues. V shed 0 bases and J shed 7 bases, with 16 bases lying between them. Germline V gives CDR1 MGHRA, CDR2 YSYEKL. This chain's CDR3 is CASSQERTEKRNTIYF. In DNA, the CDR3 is TGCGCCAGCAGCCAAGAGCGGACAGAGAAGCGGAACACCATATATTTT.

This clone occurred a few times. The CDR3 DNA sequence: TGTGCCAGTAGTATCACGGGTGTTGACTATGGCTACACCTTC. It yields the protein CASSITGVDYGYTF. The V and J genes are TRBV19 and TRBJ1-2, with D unresolved. CDR1 is LNHDA and CDR2 is SQIVND in the germline V gene (reference sequence). With 3 bases removed from V and 3 bases from J, the gap between germline ends came to 11 bases. The length of the CDR3 is 14 residues.